This TCR beta chain was captured by sequencing in a study of blood T cells in healthy people across ages. Findings of the study overall: The study found more naive CD4+ cells and higher diversity in long-lived than aged donors.

Through a sample-barcoded 5' primer and a J-beta primer mix, a second PCR was run for roughly 6 to 11 cycles. TCRdb fed the 5' RACE reads into MiXCR, producing one record per CDR3 protein. The sample has around 1.7 million distinct CDR3 sequences, 28% seen once. The CDR3 is 12 residues long. Trimming cost V 3 bases and J 6 bases, with 9 bases left between them. The table lists this clonotype with many counts. Its antigen is not known. A minimum of 7 million PBMCs was isolated per sample. The rearrangement joins TRBV12-3 or TRBV12-4 to TRBJ2-7, with no clear D. The receptor comes from a woman aged 30 to 39 in good health. Sequenced: blood. CDR3 coding DNA: TGTGCCAGCAGTTTTAGGACCCTCGAGCAGTACTTC. It is translated as CASSFRTLEQYF.